This TCR beta chain was documented in a study of cytomegalovirus exposure and HLA in healthy donors. Findings and caveats of the study: Researchers counted some 150 TCR beta chains as cytomegalovirus-associated. Rarity characterized most TCR sequences, yet some public TCRs appeared in many donors. A later analysis linked more than 15,000 TCR beta sequences to HLA alleles at 0.05 false discovery rate. Segments of the TCR beta V type were, in most cases, productive about 87% or about 30% of the time in an earlier analysis.

This PCR relied on a set of 60 Vbeta primers and 13 Jbeta primers. The table came from immunoSEQ multiplex PCR; TCRdb's copy has only in-frame clones and leaves some out. The profile covers fewer than 200,000 clones, with approximately 81% appearing a single time and around 1.5% taken by the ten largest. This clone occurred once. Its specificity is unknown. The CDR3 covers 15 residues. Germline-derived CDR1 and CDR2 are SEHNR and FQNEAQ (reference sequence). Trimming took 5 bases from V and 5 from J, leaving 15 bases between them. The chain employs TRBV7-9 and TRBJ1-4, with TRBD1 as a possible D gene (5 bases). The sample consisted of PBMCs. This sequence originates from a man younger than 35 in good health and CMV-seronegative. The CDR3 sequence: CASSPSGGRNEKLFF. The CDR3 region has the DNA TGTGCCAGCAGCCCCTCGGGGGGAAGGAATGAAAAACTGTTTTTT.